This TCR beta chain originates from a study of T cell responses to AZD1222 COVID-19 vaccine. Overall study context: Pooling covered second doses at about 4 or about 12 weeks. General study results and limits: Two AZD1222 doses significantly raised spike-specific TCR breadth and depth over controls. Only after the peak T cell response were repertoires sampled.

The germline CDR1 and CDR2 sequences are KGHDR and SFDVKD. The CDR3 spans 16 residues. The V and J ends lost 3 bases and 6 bases, in that order; junction bases with no gene match: 5. Worth noting for this clone: The antigen remains undetermined.

Profiling relied on immunoSEQ multiplex PCR, and the TCRdb table lists in-frame clones only, not all of them. The table lists approximately 130,000 clones, 93% of them singletons. This receptor was obtained from an adult in good health. The input for sequencing was peripheral blood, taken on day 0 of AZD1222 vaccination. The chain recombines TRBV24-1 with TRBJ2-1; TRBD2 agrees at 12 bases. The CDR3 sequence: CATSDRLAGAGNEQFF. For the CDR3, the DNA is TGTGCCACCAGTGATCGACTAGCGGGAGCTGGCAATGAGCAGTTCTTC.